The 4 T cell receptor beta chains reported below all come from one sample, sequenced in a study of T-cell memory formation after mild COVID-19 (dated by TCRdb to about 2021). Libraries came from 5' RACE. Sequencing was performed on an Illumina NovaSeq 6000. Starting from the raw public reads, TCRdb applied fastp trimming at Q25, assembled clones with MiXCR and retained in-frame beta chains. Each entry is one CDR3 protein sequence, shown with its most common DNA and genes. The sample yields around 260,000 distinct CDR3 sequences; roughly 17% were counted once. The ten top clones hold 22% of the sample. Sample: PBMCs or a T cell subset sorted from them (not recorded which). Receptors were obtained from a man aged 18 to 30 who had mild COVID-19 (a few samples of this study predate the infection). The sample titles of this study are shuffled in the database, so cell type and time point are left out; the donor was told from shared clones.

This chain connects TRBV6-5 to TRBJ2-4, with no clear D. The CDR3 is 12 amino acids. From germline, CDR1 is MNHEY and CDR2 SVGAGI. Trimming shortened V by 6 bases and J by 8 bases, and 11 bases separated the two germline ends. This chain's CDR3 is CASRNSRDIQYF. The CDR3 nucleotides are TGTGCCAGCAGGAATTCAAGGGACATTCAGTACTTC.

This clonotype was recorded a few times. The chain combines TRBV19 with TRBJ2-5, with TRBD2 matching over 7 bases. The germline V gene has CDR1 LNHDA and CDR2 SQIVND (reference sequence). The length of the CDR3 is 14 residues. Germline trimming cut 4 bases from V and 2 bases from J; bases unmatched to any gene: 4. CDR3 bases: TGTGCCAGTAGTAACTTGGGACTACAAGAGACCCAGTACTTC. Protein: CASSNLGLQETQYF.

This chain uses TRBV7-2 with TRBJ1-3; D gene uncertain. CDR1 SGHTA and CDR2 FQGNSA come from the germline V gene. CDR3 size: 15 residues. Trimming shortened V by 1 base and J by 4 bases, and 11 bases separated the two germline ends. CDR3 region: CASSLDQVRGNTIYF. The CDR3, as DNA: TGTGCCAGCAGCTTAGATCAGGTCCGGGGAAACACCATATATTTT.

This clonotype was counted a few times. This chain uses TRBV10-2 with TRBJ2-7; the match to TRBD2 covers 12 bases. The CDR3 has 14 residues. Germline V gives CDR1 WSHSY, CDR2 SAAADI. With V trimmed by 5 bases and J by 12 bases, 11 bases remained unmatched. In DNA, the CDR3 is TGCGCCAGCAGTCAGGGACTAGCGGGTTTGAATCTGTACGTC. Amino acid sequence: CASSQGLAGLNLYV.